This TCR beta chain is from a study of technical replicates of blood from a few donors. The CDR3 length is 14 residues. Germline values: CDR1 MDHEN, CDR2 SYDVKM. Trimming at V came to 3 bases and at J to 9 bases, leaving 8 bases not matched to a gene. This clone was seen a handful of times. Data came from immunoSEQ multiplex PCR; TCRdb stores just in-frame clones and leaves some out. This table holds about 97,000 clones, approximately 96% found once. What was sequenced was T cells isolated from PBMCs. This sequence joins TRBV28 and TRBJ1-1; TRBD1 aligns across 9 bases. The receptor comes from a human donor in good health. CDR3 coding DNA: TGTGCCAGCAGTTTTGGTGCGGGGACAGGGAAAGCTTTCTTT. Amino acids: CASSFGAGTGKAFF.